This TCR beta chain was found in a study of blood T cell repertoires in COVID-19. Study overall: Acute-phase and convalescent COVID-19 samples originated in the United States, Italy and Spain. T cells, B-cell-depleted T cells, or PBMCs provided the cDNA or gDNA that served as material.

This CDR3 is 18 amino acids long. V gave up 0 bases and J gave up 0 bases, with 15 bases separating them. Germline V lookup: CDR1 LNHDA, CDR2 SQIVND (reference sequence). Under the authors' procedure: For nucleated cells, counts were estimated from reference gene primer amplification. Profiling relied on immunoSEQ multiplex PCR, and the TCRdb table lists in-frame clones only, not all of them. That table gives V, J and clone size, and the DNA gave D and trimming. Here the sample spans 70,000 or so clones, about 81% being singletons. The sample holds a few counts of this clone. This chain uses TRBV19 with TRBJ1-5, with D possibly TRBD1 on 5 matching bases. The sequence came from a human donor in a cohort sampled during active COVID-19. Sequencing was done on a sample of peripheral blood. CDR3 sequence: CASSIDPQTADSNQPQHF. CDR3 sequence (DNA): TGTGCCAGTAGTATAGATCCACAGACAGCCGATAGCAATCAGCCCCAGCATTTT.